Listed below are T cell receptor beta chains from one sample, sequenced in a study of CD4 T cells in relation to SARS-CoV-2 and coronaviruses. Clones were sequenced by immunoSEQ multiplex PCR, and TCRdb holds only the in-frame ones, with some missing. The sample carries 20,000 to 25,000 clones, roughly 80% recorded once. These TCRs are of unknown antigen specificity. The material sequenced was CD4+ T cells from PBMCs, cultured in vitro. The receptors were sampled from a human donor in good health. Each CDR3 is given with its conserved first and last residue. Fields, in order: clone size, J gene, D gene, V gene, CDR3 DNA, CDR3 protein. A D gene is named only where the DNA matches it firmly. Some rows mark clone size as missing; the rest say once, few, many or name a class of expanded clone.

NA | TRBJ1-5 | TRBD1 | TRBV7-9 | TGTGCCAGCAGCTTAGAAGGTGGGACAGGGCATCAGCCCCAGCATTTT | CASSLEGGTGHQPQHF
NA | TRBJ2-1 | TRBD2 | TRBV10-3 | TGTGCCATCAGGGGGGAGGGGAATGAGCAGTTCTTC | CAIRGEGNEQFF
NA | TRBJ2-5 | TRBD2 | TRBV5-6 | TGTGCCACACGGACTAGCGGGAGGGAGACCCAGTACTTC | CATRTSGRETQYF
few | TRBJ2-7 | NA | TRBV5-1 | TGCGCCAGCAGAAGCTCGTGGGACGCGGACTACGAGCAGTACTTC | CASRSSWDADYEQYF
NA | TRBJ2-3 | TRBD2 | TRBV5-4 | TGTGCCAGCAGCTTGTCTAGCGGGAGCACAGATACGCAGTATTTT | CASSLSSGSTDTQYF
NA | TRBJ2-7 | NA | TRBV30 | TGTGCCTGGGGCGGACCCTCCTACGAGCAGTACTTC | CAWGGPSYEQYF
NA | TRBJ2-2 | NA | TRBV11-2 | TGTGCCAGCAGCCCGCGTACAACCGGGGAGCTGTTTTTT | CASSPRTTGELFF
NA | TRBJ2-3 | NA | TRBV5-1 | TGCGCCAGCAGCTTAAGGATTAGCACAGATACGCAGTATTTT | CASSLRISTDTQYF
few | TRBJ2-7 | NA | TRBV5-4 | TGTGCCAGCAGCTTGGACCTTGTTAGTCGCTACGAGCAGTACTTC | CASSLDLVSRYEQYF
few | TRBJ2-7 | TRBD1 | TRBV19 | TGTGCCAGTAGTCTTCAGGGGGCGAGCTCCTACGAGCAGTACTTC | CASSLQGASSYEQYF
NA | TRBJ2-6 | NA | TRBV19 | TGTGCCAGTATCCCACGGTGGCACGCCGGGGCCAACGTCCTGACTTTC | CASIPRWHAGANVLTF
NA | TRBJ2-5 | TRBD2 | TRBV9 | TGTGCCAGCAGCGTATTTACTAGCGGGATAGTGGAGACCCAGTACTTC | CASSVFTSGIVETQYF
NA | TRBJ2-7 | NA | TRBV5-1 | TGCGCCAGCAGCTTGTACCAGGGGAACTCCTACGAGCAGTACTTC | CASSLYQGNSYEQYF
NA | TRBJ1-6 | NA | TRBV18 | TGTGCCAGCTCAGCGGGCGGCACAGGTAATTCACCCCTCCACTTT | CASSAGGTGNSPLHF
NA | TRBJ2-5 | TRBD2 | TRBV20-1 | TGCAGTGCTAGTCGCGGGGGAGAGACCCAGTACTTC | CSASRGGETQYF
NA | TRBJ2-5 | TRBD1 | TRBV7-2 | TGTGCCAGCACGCAGACAGGGGGTTACGAGACCCAGTACTTC | CASTQTGGYETQYF
NA | TRBJ2-7 | NA | TRBV6-7 | TGTGCCAGCAGTTATTCGTCAGTAAGGGACTACGAGCAGTACTTC | CASSYSSVRDYEQYF
NA | TRBJ2-1 | TRBD2 | TRBV19 | TGTGCCAGTAGTCCGGGACTAAGGGCCTCCAATGAGCAGTTCTTC | CASSPGLRASNEQFF
NA | TRBJ2-5 | NA | TRBV7-9 | TGTGCCAGCAGCTTAGGGCAGGGGTTTCCGGAGACCCAGTACTTC | CASSLGQGFPETQYF
NA | TRBJ1-2 | NA | TRBV2 | TGTGCCAGCAGTGAAGTTTCACGGGACTATGGCTACACCTTC | CASSEVSRDYGYTF
NA | TRBJ2-2 | NA | TRBV4-2 | TGTGCCAGCAGCCAAGATCTATCGTTCCCCGGGGAGCTGTTTTTT | CASSQDLSFPGELFF
NA | TRBJ1-6 | TRBD1 | TRBV18 | TGTGCCAGCTCACCGGACAGGGTGGATAATTCACCCCTCCACTTT | CASSPDRVDNSPLHF
once | TRBJ1-6 | NA | TRBV5-5 | TGTGCCAGCAGCTTGGGGGCTAATTCACCCCTCCACTTT | CASSLGANSPLHF
NA | TRBJ2-3 | TRBD2 | TRBV5-1 | TGCGCCAGCACCCCTCTTGGCGGGAGGGCCGGACGGACAGATACGCAGTATTTT | CASTPLGGRAGRTDTQYF
NA | TRBJ1-1 | NA | TRBV24-1 | TGTGCCACCAGTGCAAGCGACCCGGGACGGCACTTT | CATSASDPGRHF
NA | TRBJ1-5 | NA | TRBV23-1 | TGCGCCAGCAGTCTCACGGAAGGGAATGGGAGCAATCAGCCCCAGCATTTT | CASSLTEGNGSNQPQHF
NA | TRBJ1-1 | NA | TRBV29-1 | TGCAGCGTTGAGAGGGTCATGAACACTGAAGCTTTCTTT | CSVERVMNTEAFF
NA | TRBJ1-2 | NA | TRBV25-1 | TGTGCCAGCAGTTTCAGCCAGGAGAGCTACACCTTC | CASSFSQESYTF
NA | TRBJ2-3 | NA | TRBV24-1 | TGTGCCACCAGTTTTCGAGATACGCAGTATTTT | CATSFRDTQYF
NA | TRBJ2-7 | NA | TRBV7-8 | TGTGCCAGCAGCTTAGAGGGCCTTTACGAGCAGTACTTC | CASSLEGLYEQYF
NA | TRBJ2-7 | NA | TRBV24-1 | TGTGCCACCAGTGACGACGGGCTCACCGAGCAGTACTTC | CATSDDGLTEQYF
NA | TRBJ2-3 | TRBD2 | TRBV19 | TGTGCCAGTAAATCGGCTAGCGGGAGAGCCGATACGCAGTATTTT | CASKSASGRADTQYF
NA | TRBJ2-2 | NA | TRBV19 | TGTGCCAGTAGTATCACAGTCACCGGGGAGCTGTTTTTT | CASSITVTGELFF
NA | TRBJ2-5 | TRBD1 | TRBV19 | TGTGCCAGTAGCGACGGTGGGACAGAGTTTCAAGAGACCCAGTACTTC | CASSDGGTEFQETQYF
NA | TRBJ1-1 | NA | TRBV30 | TGTGCCTGGAGAGCAGACTTTATGAACACTGAAGCTTTCTTT | CAWRADFMNTEAFF
NA | TRBJ1-1 | NA | TRBV30 | TGTGCCTGGAGTTTAGACGGGAACACTGAAGCTTTCTTT | CAWSLDGNTEAFF
NA | TRBJ2-1 | NA | TRBV6-5 | TGTGCCAGCACCGTGGACGGGGCCCACAATGAGCAGTTCTTC | CASTVDGAHNEQFF
few | TRBJ2-1 | NA | TRBV11-3 | TGTGCCAGCAGCTTTGAAGGGTATGAGCAGTTCTTC | CASSFEGYEQFF
NA | TRBJ2-5 | TRBD1 | TRBV5-4 | TGTGCCAGCAGCACGGGACAGGGGGGTGAGACCCAGTACTTC | CASSTGQGGETQYF
NA | TRBJ1-6 | NA | TRBV19 | TGTGCCAGTAGTATACAACGGTTTCCTGCTAATTCACCCCTCCACTTT | CASSIQRFPANSPLHF
NA | TRBJ2-7 | TRBD2 | TRBV2 | TGTGCCAGCAGGAGACTAGCGGGAGGATCCTACGAGCAGTACTTC | CASRRLAGGSYEQYF
NA | TRBJ2-7 | NA | TRBV28 | TGTGCCAGCAGTCCGCCCCGACTAGAGGGGGAGTACGAGCAGTACTTC | CASSPPRLEGEYEQYF
NA | TRBJ1-1 | NA | TRBV13 | TGTGCCAGCAGCTTGGGGTACAGGGACACTGAAGCTTTCTTT | CASSLGYRDTEAFF
NA | TRBJ1-1 | NA | TRBV10-3 | TGTGCCATCAGTGAACAGGGCGCGAACACTGAAGCTTTCTTT | CAISEQGANTEAFF
NA | TRBJ2-1 | TRBD2 | TRBV6-5 | TGTGCCAGCAGTTACTCCCAGACTAGCGGGGGTTCTGAGCAGTTCTTC | CASSYSQTSGGSEQFF
NA | TRBJ2-6 | NA | TRBV5-1 | TGCGCCAGCAGCCCGCCGGGGGCTGGGGCCAACGTCCTGACTTTC | CASSPPGAGANVLTF
NA | TRBJ2-1 | TRBD2 | TRBV11-2 | TGTGCCAGCAGCTTAGGGCTAGCGGGGGTCTACAATGAGCAGTTCTTC | CASSLGLAGVYNEQFF
NA | TRBJ2-3 | TRBD2 | TRBV6-6 | TGTGCCAGCAGCCAGCAGCGGGGGACGGTGTATTTT | CASSQQRGTVYF
NA | TRBJ2-3 | TRBD1 | TRBV18 | TGTGCCAGCTCACCACTGGGACCGGGACAGGGGAGGGTCGCAGATACGCAGTATTTT | CASSPLGPGQGRVADTQYF
NA | TRBJ1-3 | NA | TRBV4-1 | TGCGCCAGCAGCCAAGATGTCTTGGGAAATGGAAACACCATATATTTT | CASSQDVLGNGNTIYF
NA | TRBJ2-1 | TRBD2 | TRBV19 | TGTGCCAGTAGTAGATGGACTAGCGGGGTCGTGGGTGAGCAGTTCTTC | CASSRWTSGVVGEQFF
NA | TRBJ2-5 | TRBD1 | TRBV10-1 | TGCGCCAGCAGTGACGGACAGGGCCCATCAGAGACCCAGTACTTC | CASSDGQGPSETQYF
NA | TRBJ2-5 | NA | TRBV4-1 | TGCGCCAGCAGCCAAGAAGAGAGGGCGGCAGGGAATCAAGAGACCCAGTACTTC | CASSQEERAAGNQETQYF
NA | TRBJ2-2 | NA | TRBV11-2 | TGTGCCAGCAGCTTTAATACGGTGAACACCGGAGAGCTGTTTTTT | CASSFNTVNTGELFF
few | TRBJ2-2 | NA | TRBV7-9 | TGTGCCAGCAGGGGCAGAGAGGGAGACACCGGGGAGCTGTTTTTT | CASRGREGDTGELFF
few | TRBJ1-5 | NA | TRBV2 | TGTGCCAGCAGTGTAGAGCAAAGCAATCAGCCCCAGCATTTT | CASSVEQSNQPQHF
NA | TRBJ2-6 | NA | TRBV19 | TGTGCCAGCGCCCTTCTTCTGGGGCCTAACTCTGGGGCCAACGTCCTGACTTTC | CASALLLGPNSGANVLTF
NA | TRBJ2-7 | TRBD2 | TRBV6-6 | TGTGCCAGCAGTTACGCATCTAGCGGGAGCTACGAGCAGTACTTC | CASSYASSGSYEQYF
NA | TRBJ2-1 | NA | TRBV7-9 | TGTGCCAGCAGCTTGATTGACCCTAATGAGCAGTTCTTC | CASSLIDPNEQFF